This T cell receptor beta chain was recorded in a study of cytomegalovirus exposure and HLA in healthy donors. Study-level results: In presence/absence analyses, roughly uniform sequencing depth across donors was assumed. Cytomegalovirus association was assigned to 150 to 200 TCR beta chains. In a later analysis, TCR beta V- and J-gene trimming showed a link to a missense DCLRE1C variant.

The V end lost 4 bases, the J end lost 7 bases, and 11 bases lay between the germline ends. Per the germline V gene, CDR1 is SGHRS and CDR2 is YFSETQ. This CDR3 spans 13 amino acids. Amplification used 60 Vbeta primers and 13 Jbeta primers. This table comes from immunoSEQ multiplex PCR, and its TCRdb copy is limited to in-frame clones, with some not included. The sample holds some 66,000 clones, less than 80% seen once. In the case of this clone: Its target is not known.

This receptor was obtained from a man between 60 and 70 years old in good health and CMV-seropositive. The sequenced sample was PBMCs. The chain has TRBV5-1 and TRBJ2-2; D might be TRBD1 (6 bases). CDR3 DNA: TGCGCCAGCAGCATAACAGGGATCGGGGAGCTGTTTTTT. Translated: CASSITGIGELFF. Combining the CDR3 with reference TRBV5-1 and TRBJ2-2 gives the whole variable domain KAGVTQTPRYLIKTRGQQVTLSCSPISGHRSVSWYQQTPGQGLQFLFEYFSETQRNKGNFPGRFSGRQFSNSRSEMNVSTLELGDSALYLCASSITGIGELFFGEGSRLTVL.